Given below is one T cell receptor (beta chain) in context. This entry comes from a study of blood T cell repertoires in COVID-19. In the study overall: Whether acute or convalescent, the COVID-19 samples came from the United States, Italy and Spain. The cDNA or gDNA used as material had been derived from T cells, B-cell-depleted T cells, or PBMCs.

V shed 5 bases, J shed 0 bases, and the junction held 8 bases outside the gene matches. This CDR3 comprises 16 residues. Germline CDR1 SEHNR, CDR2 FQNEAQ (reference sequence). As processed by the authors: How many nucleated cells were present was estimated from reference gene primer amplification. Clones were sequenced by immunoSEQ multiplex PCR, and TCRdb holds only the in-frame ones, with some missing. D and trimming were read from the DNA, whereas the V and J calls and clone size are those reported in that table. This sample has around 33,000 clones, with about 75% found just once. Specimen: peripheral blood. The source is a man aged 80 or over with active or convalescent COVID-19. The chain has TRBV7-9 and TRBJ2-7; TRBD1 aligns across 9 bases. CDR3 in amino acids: CASSRGRTGASYEQYF. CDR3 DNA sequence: TGTGCCAGCAGCAGAGGCCGGACAGGGGCCTCCTACGAGCAGTACTTC.